This T cell receptor beta chain was documented in a study of T cell responses to AZD1222 COVID-19 vaccine. Study-wide findings and caveats: Regions 160-218 and 743-854 held dominance among vaccine-associated CD4 TCRs, which spanned spike.

A word on this clone: Its antigen remains unknown.

The method was immunoSEQ multiplex PCR; TCRdb's version includes in-frame clones alone and lacks a portion of them. The sample records tens of thousands of clones, about 91% being singletons. CDR3 length equals 16 residues. Trimming pared 3 bases from V and 5 bases from J, leaving 20 bases between. Germline loops: CDR1 MNHNS, CDR2 SASEGT. Material: peripheral blood, obtained on day 0 of AZD1222 vaccination. The TCR comes from an adult in good health. The V call is TRBV6-1, the J call TRBJ2-7; D may be TRBD1 or TRBD2 (8 bases each). The CDR3: CASSDQGAGGPHEQYF. Written as DNA, the CDR3 is TGTGCCAGCAGTGACCAGGGGGCGGGAGGACCCCACGAGCAGTACTTC.